This T cell receptor (beta chain) was retrieved from a study of blood T cells in healthy people across ages. Study context: Per two T cells, template switching captured roughly one barcoded beta molecule.

As concerns this clonotype: The antigen is unknown.

The study's findings and limits: Per million T cells, the diversity of TCR beta decreased roughly linearly as age advanced.

The sample providers were healthy Caucasian people from Russia, aged about 6 to 90. The length of the CDR3 is 11 residues. V dropped 5 bases and J dropped 5 bases, with 10 bases sitting between them. The germline V gene has CDR1 DFQATT and CDR2 SNEGSKA (reference sequence). Together with a sample-barcoded 5' primer, a J-beta primer mix was included in a second PCR lasting roughly 6 to 12 cycles. TCRdb processed the 5' RACE reads anew with MiXCR; each CDR3 protein has one entry. The table records 790,000 or so distinct CDR3 sequences, 46% of them present only once. The sample consisted of blood. The V call is TRBV20-1, the J call TRBJ2-7; a weak D match, TRBD2 (5 bases). This clonotype was obtained from a man older than 75 in good health. This CDR3 is CSAPRVHEQYF. The CDR3 DNA reads as TGCAGTGCTCCGCGGGTCCACGAGCAGTACTTC.